Each of the 24 T cell receptor beta chains below was sequenced from the same sample in a study of blood T cell repertoires in COVID-19. Profiled with immunoSEQ multiplex PCR; TCRdb holds only in-frame clones, not every one. The table records approximately 250,000 clones, about 91% of them present only once. Sequencing was carried out using PBMCs or T cells enriched from blood (not recorded which). The receptors here all came from a man in his forties who had been exposed to COVID-19.

The J gene is TRBJ1-2, the V gene TRBV3-1 (or the pseudogene TRBV3-2), with 9 bases aligning to TRBD1. The CDR3 sequence is 15 residues long. Germline CDR1 and CDR2: LGHDT and YNNKEL (reference sequence). The J segment lost 8 bases and the V segment lost 5 bases, leaving 12 bases of the junction unmatched. The CDR3 nucleotides are TGTGCCAGCAGCTACCGGGACAGGGTTTCGCGCGGCTACACCTTC. It encodes CASSYRDRVSRGYTF.

V gene TRBV12-5 combines with J gene TRBJ2-3, with 10 bases fitting TRBD1. CDR3 length: 16 amino acids. Trimming cost V 3 bases and J 5 bases; bases outside gene matches: 8. The germline CDR1 and CDR2 sequences are LGHNT and FRNRAP. CDR3 protein: CASGFSRDRGGDTQYF. Written as DNA, the CDR3 is TGTGCTAGTGGTTTCTCCCGGGACAGGGGAGGAGATACGCAGTATTTT.

The V call is TRBV12-3 or TRBV12-4, the J call TRBJ1-6; weak D call: TRBD1 (5 bases). The CDR3 has 13 residues. The germline V and J ends were trimmed by 6 bases and 5 bases, with 8 bases remaining between them. The CDR3 DNA sequence: TGTGCCAGCAGGTTGACAGATAATTCACCCCTCCACTTT. Its protein product is CASRLTDNSPLHF.

V and J are TRBV29-1 and TRBJ1-2, with D possibly TRBD1 on 6 matching bases. Trimming removed 2 bases from V and 3 bases from J, with 10 bases in between. The CDR3 extends over 13 amino acids. Germline V gives CDR1 SQVTM, CDR2 ANQGSEA. As DNA, the CDR3 is TGCAGCGTTGAAACAGGGAACTACTATGGCTACACCTTC. As protein: CSVETGNYYGYTF.

This chain joins TRBV28 and TRBJ1-5; 7 bases are shared with TRBD1. CDR3 length: 15 residues. In germline, CDR1 is MDHEN, CDR2 SYDVKM. V was pared by 6 bases and J by 0 bases, with 5 bases of the junction left unmatched. The DNA of the CDR3 is TGTGCCAGCAGCCCACAGGGGTATAGCAATCAGCCCCAGCATTTT. Amino acids: CASSPQGYSNQPQHF.

The chain has TRBV19 and TRBJ2-7; perhaps TRBD2 as D (6 bases). From germline, CDR1 is LNHDA and CDR2 SQIVND (reference sequence). Trimming took off 5 bases at V and 0 bases at J, with 8 bases between the two ends. This CDR3 is built from 13 residues. The CDR3 nucleotides are TGTGCCAGTAGTCCGGACTACTCCTACGAGCAGTACTTC. Its protein is CASSPDYSYEQYF.

The chain employs TRBV30 and TRBJ2-1, with 13 bases lining up with TRBD2. V was pared by 7 bases and J by 4 bases, with 7 bases of the junction left unmatched. The germline V gene encodes CDR1 GTSNPN and CDR2 SVGIG (reference sequence). The CDR3 is made up of 15 amino acids. The CDR3 DNA is TGTGCCTCCCTAAGGGGACTAGCGGGATACAATGAGCAGTTCTTC. Translated: CASLRGLAGYNEQFF.

V usage is TRBV28 and J usage is TRBJ2-1, with D maybe TRBD2 (6 bases). In germline, CDR1 is MDHEN, CDR2 SYDVKM. The V end was cut by 6 bases, the J end by 9 bases, with 12 bases between. The CDR3 has 12 amino acids. The CDR3 region is CASRTSLAEQFF. The CDR3, as DNA: TGTGCCAGCAGGACTAGTCTGGCTGAGCAGTTCTTC.

The chain uses TRBV7-2 and TRBJ2-5; 13 nucleotides match TRBD2. The V and J ends lost 1 base and 5 bases, in that order; junction bases with no gene match: 4. This CDR3 comprises 16 residues. Germline values: CDR1 SGHTA, CDR2 FQGNSA. The chain's CDR3 is CASSLGGLAGSETQYF. DNA for the CDR3: TGTGCCAGCAGCTTAGGGGGACTAGCGGGAAGTGAGACCCAGTACTTC.

DNA of the CDR3: TGTGCCAGCAGCACAGGACTAGCGAACGCCGAGCAGTACTTC. Its protein product is CASSTGLANAEQYF. V and J are TRBV5-4 and TRBJ2-7, with 9 bases matching TRBD2. Germline V gene lookup returns CDR1 SGHNT and CDR2 YYREEE (reference sequence). The CDR3 consists of 14 residues. V lost 4 bases and J lost 6; bases outside the gene matches: 8. Using reference TRBV5-4 and TRBJ2-7 for the parts outside the CDR3, the full variable domain is ETGVTQSPTHLIKTRGQQVTLRCSSQSGHNTVSWYQQALGQGPQFIFQYYREEENGRGNFPPRFSGLQFPNYSSELNVNALELDDSALYLCASSTGLANAEQYFGPGTRLTVT.

The gene calls are TRBV5-5 and TRBJ2-7; 7 bases are shared with TRBD1. Germline V gives CDR1 SGHKS, CDR2 YYEKEE (reference sequence). There are 14 residues in the CDR3. Germline trimming cut 0 bases from V and 3 bases from J; bases unmatched to any gene: 3. The CDR3 bases are TGTGCCAGCAGCTTGGGCAGGGGGAGCTACGAGCAGTACTTC. As protein: CASSLGRGSYEQYF.

V gene TRBV7-8 combines with J gene TRBJ1-5; TRBD1 aligns across 11 bases. V gave up 4 bases and J gave up 4 bases; unmatched junction bases: 9. CDR1 is SGHVS, CDR2 FQNEAQ, per germline. The CDR3 consists of 17 residues. Written as DNA, the CDR3 is TGTGCCAGCAGCTCTCGGGACAGGGGGTTACAGAATCAGCCCCAGCATTTT. Amino acid sequence: CASSSRDRGLQNQPQHF. The entire variable domain, with the rest obtained from reference TRBV7-8 and TRBJ1-5, is as follows: GAGVSQSPRYKVAKRGQDVALRCDPISGHVSLFWYQQALGQGPEFLTYFQNEAQLDKSGLPSDRFFAERPEGSVSTLKIQRTQQEDSAVYLCASSSRDRGLQNQPQHFGDGTRLSIL.

This chain links TRBV6-2 or TRBV6-3 with TRBJ2-1, with D hard to call. V shed 2 bases and J shed 10 bases, with 12 bases lying between them. Per germline, CDR1 MNHEY and CDR2 SVGEGT. The CDR3 totals 13 residues. The chain's CDR3 is CASSYEHLREQFF. DNA for the CDR3: TGTGCCAGCAGTTACGAGCATCTCCGGGAGCAGTTCTTC.

V usage is TRBV30 and J usage is TRBJ2-3; TRBD2 agrees at 14 bases. V lost 3 bases and J lost 3; bases outside the gene matches: 2. The CDR3 runs 15 residues. Looked up from germline, CDR1 is GTSNPN and CDR2 is SVGIG (reference sequence). The CDR3 loop reads CAWSRLAGGTDTQYF. The DNA for the CDR3 is TGTGCCTGGAGCAGACTAGCGGGAGGGACAGATACGCAGTATTTT.

The chain recombines TRBV5-6 with TRBJ2-5, with 11 positions matching TRBD2. This CDR3 region has 17 residues. Germline V lookup: CDR1 SGHDT, CDR2 YYEEEE. With 4 bases clipped from V and 0 bases from J, the junction kept 8 bases outside the gene matches. CDR3 loop: CASSGSPGLADQETQYF. In nucleotides, the CDR3 is TGTGCCAGCAGCGGATCCCCGGGACTAGCGGACCAAGAGACCCAGTACTTC.

This clone was recorded once. CDR3 nucleotides: TGTGCCAGCTCACCATCGATGGAGCCCGCAAACACTGAAGCTTTCTTT. Its translation is CASSPSMEPANTEAFF. The chain carries TRBV18 and TRBJ1-1; D gene unclear. V was shortened by 2 bases and J by 2 bases, with 15 bases between the two germline ends. Germline CDR1 and CDR2: KGHSH and LQKENI. CDR3 length: 16 amino acids.

The rearrangement links TRBV30 to TRBJ1-5; D is possibly TRBD1 (6 bases). Per germline, CDR1 GTSNPN and CDR2 SVGIG (reference sequence). V lost 7 bases and J 5 bases, leaving 15 bases between the germline ends. The CDR3 length is 13 residues. Here the CDR3 reads CALTRDIHQPQHF. CDR3 in DNA: TGTGCCTTGACACGGGACATCCATCAGCCCCAGCATTTT.

This clone was seen more than once but under ten times. This CDR3 reads CASSRGGMNTEAFF. CDR3 nucleotide sequence: TGTGCCAGCAGCCGGGGGGGAATGAACACTGAAGCTTTCTTT. The V gene is TRBV11-3, the J gene TRBJ1-1, with a weak D call TRBD1 (5 bases). Trimming cost V 5 bases and J 0 bases, with 10 bases left between them. The CDR3 is 14 residues long. CDR1 is SGHNT and CDR2 is YENEEA in the germline V gene.

The CDR3 here is CASSDGGGGTGELFF. The CDR3 region has the DNA TGTGCCAGCAGTGACGGCGGAGGCGGCACCGGGGAGCTGTTTTTT. J is TRBJ2-2 and V is TRBV2, with D perhaps TRBD2 (5 bases). The CDR3 is 15 residues long. Germline CDR1 is SNHLY and CDR2 is FYNNEI. V lost 3 bases, J lost 4 bases, and 12 bases lay in between.

V is TRBV7-9 and J is TRBJ2-3; 10 nucleotides align to TRBD2. V trimming: 2 bases; J trimming: 0 bases; junction bases outside the gene matches: 5. Germline CDR1 SEHNR, CDR2 FQNEAQ (reference sequence). This CDR3 has 17 residues. The CDR3 here is CASSLLASGSSTDTQYF. The CDR3 bases are TGTGCCAGCAGCTTATTGGCTAGCGGGAGTAGCACAGATACGCAGTATTTT.

Turning to this clone: This specimen includes other DNA sequences encoding the same CDR3. This chain links TRBV18 with TRBJ2-7; unclear D gene. CDR3 length: 13 residues. V lost 1 base and J lost 0, with 4 bases in between. Per the germline V gene, CDR1 is KGHSH and CDR2 is LQKENI. CDR3 region: CASSPRSSYEQYF. The CDR3 nucleotides are TGTGCCAGCTCACCACGGAGCTCCTACGAGCAGTACTTC.

J is TRBJ2-7 and V is TRBV7-2, with 7 bases identical to TRBD2. The CDR3 is 15 amino acids. In germline, CDR1 is SGHTA, CDR2 FQGNSA. V trimming: 2 bases; J trimming: 5 bases; junction bases outside the gene matches: 9. CDR3 protein: CASSLMASGLNEQYF. CDR3 bases: TGTGCCAGCAGCTTAATGGCTAGCGGACTGAACGAGCAGTACTTC. Based on the CDR3 plus reference TRBV7-2 and TRBJ2-7, the full variable domain is GAGVSQSPSNKVTEKGKDVELRCDPISGHTALYWYRQSLGQGLEFLIYFQGNSAPDKSGLPSDRFSAERTGGSVSTLTIQRTQQEDSAVYLCASSLMASGLNEQYFGPGTRLTVT.

This chain uses TRBV19 with TRBJ1-1; D remains ambiguous. The CDR3 has 12 residues. V lost 6 bases, J lost 5 bases, and 10 bases lay in between. The germline CDR1 and CDR2 sequences are LNHDA and SQIVND (reference sequence). The DNA of the CDR3 is TGTGCCAGTAGCCCTCGGGTGACTGAAGCTTTCTTT. Its protein product is CASSPRVTEAFF.

V usage is TRBV5-4 and J usage is TRBJ2-1; D possibly corresponds to TRBD2 (6 bases). The CDR3 is made up of 15 amino acids. Germline V CDR1 and CDR2: SGHNT, YYREEE (reference sequence). V lost 3 bases and J lost 2, with 12 bases in between. Here the CDR3 reads CASSSTSSPYNEQFF. CDR3 in DNA: TGTGCCAGCAGCTCAACTAGCTCACCCTACAATGAGCAGTTCTTC.